This T cell receptor beta chain was captured by sequencing in a study of Ad26.COV2.S vaccination and SARS-CoV-2 variants (dated by TCRdb to the early 2020s). In the study overall: Vaccine-arm donors were drawn from COV1001, a multicentre, randomized, double-blind, placebo-controlled phase I-IIa trial of Ad26.COV2.S in healthy adults. Dosing of Ad26.COV2.S was intramuscular, at either 5x10^10 or 1x10^11 viral particles, delivered as one shot or as two shots spaced 56 days apart. The specificity and breadth of SARS-CoV-2-reactive T cell receptors after Ad26.COV2.S vaccination were assessed by TCRbeta repertoire sequencing. A total of roughly 32 samples were included in the TCR-sequenced set, comprising some 20 Ad26.COV2.S vaccine recipients, 5 placebo recipients and 8 SARS-CoV-2 convalescent individuals. Participants in the trial were split at random into five groups of five each, receiving low-dose or high-dose Ad26.COV2.S once or twice, or else placebo on both occasions. Blinding of investigators to trial group allocation was maintained during experiments and outcome assessment. What the research found in general, with its limitations: Ad26.COV2.S recipients had higher spike-specific TCR breadth than placebo recipients (P = 0.0014). After vaccination, spike-specific CD8+ and CD4+ T cell responses were reported to show substantial breadth. The authors noted that total T cell responses may have been underestimated by the TCR breadth and depth analyses. The study was not powered for comparison of responses between vaccine doses or regimens. Vaccine and placebo recipients had comparable non-spike TCR breadth, which fits with the vaccine containing only spike.

The immunoSEQ Assay was the method used to sequence TCRbeta CDR3 regions. After extraction, genomic DNA underwent amplification by bias-controlled multiplex PCR, followed by high-throughput sequencing. The original methods were these. To quantify the absolute abundance of every unique TCRbeta CDR3 region, sequences were collapsed and filtered. T cell fraction was estimated by normalizing TCRbeta template counts to usable DNA, which was measured by amplifying reference genes present in all nucleated cells. Repertoire TCRs were annotated as SARS-CoV-2-specific by exact matching of V gene, CDR3 amino acid sequence and J gene to a known reactive TCR set. The reference SARS-CoV-2 TCR set came from MIRA and was filtered for enrichment in COVID-19-positive ImmuneCODE repertoires, removing public or cross-reactive TCRs. Drawing on the MIRA antigens, annotated TCRs were analysed further at the level of specific ORF or position within ORF. Breadth was defined as annotated unique rearrangements over total unique productive rearrangements; depth was the summed frequency of those rearrangements. Two-sided Wilcoxon rank-sum tests were applied when comparing TCR breadth between groups. The table was pulled from immuneACCESS by TCRdb, which kept in-frame rearrangements only. Such tables lose some clones; where checked, under half of the loss comes from unresolved V genes, and the rest has no known cause. V and J calls and clone size are given by that table; D and trimming were obtained from the DNA. In this sample the table shows approximately 500,000 clones, around nine tenths of which occur a single time. Around 13% of the sample lies in the top ten.

Turning to this clone: It lacks a known antigen. No base-level quality is on record; no much larger clone is a single base apart.

The germline V gene provides CDR1 MDHEN and CDR2 SYDVKM. V was cut back by 2 bases and J by 7 bases, leaving a gap of 9 bases between them. Taken from cysteine to phenylalanine, the CDR3 has 14 residues. The read is trimmed to its CDR3 DNA, 42 bases read in frame from base 1. According to the study, the label for this sample's treatment or condition signals: about 20 received Ad26.COV2.S at low or high dose, single or two shots; roughly five received placebo; per-sample allocation not given. Repertoires of vaccine and placebo recipients were sequenced from samples taken on day 63 after the first injection. In Cohort 1b, 20 to 25 adults aged 18-55 years were enrolled at a single site in Boston, USA, between 29 July and 7 August 2020. Ad26.COV2.S consisted of a replication-incompetent adenovirus type 26 vector by which a prefusion-stabilized SARS-CoV-2 spike protein from the original Wuhan strain was expressed.

The source was peripheral blood, collected in a trial of Ad26.COV2.S vaccine versus placebo. This receptor was obtained from a person aged 18 to 59 who received the Ad26.COV2.S COVID-19 vaccine or a placebo. Recombination connected TRBV28 to TRBJ1-6, with TRBD1 as a weak D call on 5 bases. The DNA is TGTGCCAGCAGTTTAGAGGGGTGGAATTCACCCCTCCACTTT. Translated, this gives CASSLEGWNSPLHF.